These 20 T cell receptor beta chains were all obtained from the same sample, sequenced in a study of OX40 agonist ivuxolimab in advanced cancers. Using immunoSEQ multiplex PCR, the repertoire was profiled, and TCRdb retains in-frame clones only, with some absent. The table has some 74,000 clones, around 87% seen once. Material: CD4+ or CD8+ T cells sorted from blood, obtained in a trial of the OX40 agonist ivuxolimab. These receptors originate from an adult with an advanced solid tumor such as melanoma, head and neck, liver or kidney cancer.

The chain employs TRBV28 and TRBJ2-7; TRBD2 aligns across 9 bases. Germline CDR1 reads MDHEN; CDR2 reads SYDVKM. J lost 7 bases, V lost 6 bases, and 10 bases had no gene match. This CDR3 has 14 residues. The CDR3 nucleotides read TGTGCCAGCAGGCCGGGACTAGCCCTGGGGGAGCAGTACTTC. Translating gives CASRPGLALGEQYF. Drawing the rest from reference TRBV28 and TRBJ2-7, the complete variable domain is DVKVTQSSRYLVKRTGEKVFLECVQDMDHENMFWYRQDPGLGLRLIYFSYDVKMKEKGDIPEGYSVSREKKERFSLILESASTNQTSMYLCASRPGLALGEQYFGPGTRLTVT.

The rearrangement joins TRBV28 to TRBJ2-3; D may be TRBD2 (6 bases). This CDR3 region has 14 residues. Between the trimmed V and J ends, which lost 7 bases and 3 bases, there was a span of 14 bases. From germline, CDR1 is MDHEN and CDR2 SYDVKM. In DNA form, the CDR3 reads TGTGCCAGCAAAACACCCGCGGGGACAGATACGCAGTATTTT. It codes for CASKTPAGTDTQYF.

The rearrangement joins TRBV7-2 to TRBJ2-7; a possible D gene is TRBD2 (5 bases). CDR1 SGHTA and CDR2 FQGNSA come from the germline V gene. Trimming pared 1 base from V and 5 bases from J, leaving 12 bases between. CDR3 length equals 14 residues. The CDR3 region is CASSLDGLADEQYF. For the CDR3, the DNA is TGTGCCAGCAGCTTAGATGGTCTAGCAGACGAGCAGTACTTC.

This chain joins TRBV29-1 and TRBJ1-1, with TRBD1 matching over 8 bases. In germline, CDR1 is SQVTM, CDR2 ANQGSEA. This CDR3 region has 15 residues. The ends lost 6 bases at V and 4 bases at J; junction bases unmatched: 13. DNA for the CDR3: TGCAGCGTACAACCTCTGGACAGGGTACGCACTGAAGCTTTCTTT. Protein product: CSVQPLDRVRTEAFF.

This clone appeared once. The CDR3 DNA reads TGCGCCAGCAGCTCCAAAGAGAATGAAAAACTGTTTTTT. It is translated as CASSSKENEKLFF. The V gene is TRBV5-1, the J gene TRBJ1-4; D call uncertain. Germline assignment: CDR1 SGHRS and CDR2 YFSETQ. This CDR3 has 13 amino acids. V lost 3 bases to trimming and J lost 5 bases, with 8 bases between them.

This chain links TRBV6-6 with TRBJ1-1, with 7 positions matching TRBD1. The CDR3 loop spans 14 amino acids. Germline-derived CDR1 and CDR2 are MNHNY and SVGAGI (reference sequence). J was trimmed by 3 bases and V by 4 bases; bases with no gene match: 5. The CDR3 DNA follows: TGTGCCAGCAGTTCCCACGACAGGGACACTGAAGCTTTCTTT. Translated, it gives CASSSHDRDTEAFF.

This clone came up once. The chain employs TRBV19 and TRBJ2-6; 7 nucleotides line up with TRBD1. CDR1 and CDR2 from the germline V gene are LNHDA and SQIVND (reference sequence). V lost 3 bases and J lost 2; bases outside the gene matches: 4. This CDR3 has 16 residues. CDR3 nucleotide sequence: TGTGCCAGTAGTATCATGCAGGGGGCTGGGGCCAACGTCCTGACTTTC. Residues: CASSIMQGAGANVLTF.

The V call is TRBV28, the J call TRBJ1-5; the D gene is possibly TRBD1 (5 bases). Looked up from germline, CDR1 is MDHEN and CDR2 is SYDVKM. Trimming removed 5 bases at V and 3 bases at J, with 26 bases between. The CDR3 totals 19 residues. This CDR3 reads CASSLTNTGRSIFNQPQHF. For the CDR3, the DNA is TGTGCCAGCAGTCTCACCAATACGGGACGGTCAATATTCAATCAGCCCCAGCATTTT.

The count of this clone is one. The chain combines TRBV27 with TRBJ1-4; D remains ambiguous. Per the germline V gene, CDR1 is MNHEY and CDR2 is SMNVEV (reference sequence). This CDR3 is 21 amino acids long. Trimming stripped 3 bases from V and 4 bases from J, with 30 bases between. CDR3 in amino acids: CASSLKYPRNRAESSNEKLFF. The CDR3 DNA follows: TGTGCCAGCAGTTTGAAATACCCAAGAAACCGGGCCGAGAGTAGTAATGAAAAACTGTTTTTT.

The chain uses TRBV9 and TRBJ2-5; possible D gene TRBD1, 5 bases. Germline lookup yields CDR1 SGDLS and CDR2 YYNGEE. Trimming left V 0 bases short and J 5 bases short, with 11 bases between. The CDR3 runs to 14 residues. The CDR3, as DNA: TGTGCCAGCAGCGTAGGGCAGGGAACGGAGACCCAGTACTTC. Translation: CASSVGQGTETQYF.

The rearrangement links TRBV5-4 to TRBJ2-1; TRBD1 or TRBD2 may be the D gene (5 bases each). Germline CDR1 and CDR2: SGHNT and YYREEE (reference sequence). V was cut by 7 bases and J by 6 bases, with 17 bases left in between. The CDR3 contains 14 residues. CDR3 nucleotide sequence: TGTGCCAGCTCCACCCCCGCTGGGGGCAATGAGCAGTTCTTC. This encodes CASSTPAGGNEQFF.

The CDR3 protein is CASSVGLPSSYEQYF. The CDR3 DNA reads as TGTGCCAGCAGCGTAGGCCTACCAAGCTCCTACGAGCAGTACTTC. The V and J genes are TRBV9 and TRBJ2-7; D not resolved. V lost 0 bases to trimming and J lost 0 bases, with 10 bases between them. This CDR3 region has 15 residues. Germline assignment: CDR1 SGDLS and CDR2 YYNGEE.

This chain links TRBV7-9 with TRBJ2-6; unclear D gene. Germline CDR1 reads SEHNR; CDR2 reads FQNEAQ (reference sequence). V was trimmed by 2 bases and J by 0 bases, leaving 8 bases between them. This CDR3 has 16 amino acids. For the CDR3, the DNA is TGTGCCAGCAGCTTAAAGGTGGGCTCTGGGGCCAACGTCCTGACTTTC. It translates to CASSLKVGSGANVLTF. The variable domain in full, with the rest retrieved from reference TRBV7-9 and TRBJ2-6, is DTGVSQNPRHKITKRGQNVTFRCDPISEHNRLYWYRQTLGQGPEFLTYFQNEAQLEKSRLLSDRFSAERPKGSFSTLEIQRTEQGDSAMYLCASSLKVGSGANVLTFGAGSRLTVL.

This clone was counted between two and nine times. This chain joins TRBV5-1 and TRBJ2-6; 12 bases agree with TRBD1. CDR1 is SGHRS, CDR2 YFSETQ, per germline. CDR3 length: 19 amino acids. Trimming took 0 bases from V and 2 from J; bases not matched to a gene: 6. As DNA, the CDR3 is TGCGCCAGCAGCTTGGAAGGGGGACAGGGGGCTGCTGGGGCCAACGTCCTGACTTTC. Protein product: CASSLEGGQGAAGANVLTF.

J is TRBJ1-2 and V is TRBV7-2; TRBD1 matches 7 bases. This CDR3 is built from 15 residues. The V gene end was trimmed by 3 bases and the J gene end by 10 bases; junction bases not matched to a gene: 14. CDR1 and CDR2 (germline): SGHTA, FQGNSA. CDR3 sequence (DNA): TGTGCCAGCAGCTTGAGAGGGGGCGCTAGGTACACCTACACCTTC. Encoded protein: CASSLRGGARYTYTF.

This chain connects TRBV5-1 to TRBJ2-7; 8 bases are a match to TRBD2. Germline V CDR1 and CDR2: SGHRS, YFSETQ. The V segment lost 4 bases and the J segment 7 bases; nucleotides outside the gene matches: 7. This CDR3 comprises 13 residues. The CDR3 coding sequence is TGCGCCAGCAGCCACGGACTAGCCGGGGAGCAGTACTTC. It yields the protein CASSHGLAGEQYF.

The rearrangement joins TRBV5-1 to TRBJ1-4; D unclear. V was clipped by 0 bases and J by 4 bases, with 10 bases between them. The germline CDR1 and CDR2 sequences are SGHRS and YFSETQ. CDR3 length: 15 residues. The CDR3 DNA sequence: TGCGCCAGCAGCTTGGAGGCGGAATTTAATGAAAAACTGTTTTTT. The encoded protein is CASSLEAEFNEKLFF.

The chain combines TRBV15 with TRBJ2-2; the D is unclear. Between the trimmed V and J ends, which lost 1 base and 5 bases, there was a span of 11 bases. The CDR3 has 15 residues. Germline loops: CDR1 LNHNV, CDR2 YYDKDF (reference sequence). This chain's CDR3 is CATSRAISGTGELFF. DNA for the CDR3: TGTGCCACCAGCAGAGCGATTTCGGGTACCGGGGAGCTGTTTTTT. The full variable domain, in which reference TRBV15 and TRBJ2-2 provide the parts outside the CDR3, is DAMVIQNPRYQVTQFGKPVTLSCSQTLNHNVMYWYQQKSSQAPKLLFHYYDKDFNNEADTPDNFQSRRPNTSFCFLDIRSPGLGDTAMYLCATSRAISGTGELFFGEGSRLTVL.

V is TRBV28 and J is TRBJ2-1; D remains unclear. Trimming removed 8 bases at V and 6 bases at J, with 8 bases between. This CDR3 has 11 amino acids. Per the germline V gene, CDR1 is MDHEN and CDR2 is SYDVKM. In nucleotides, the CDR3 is TGTGCCAGCGGCGTACCCAATGAGCAGTTCTTC. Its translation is CASGVPNEQFF.

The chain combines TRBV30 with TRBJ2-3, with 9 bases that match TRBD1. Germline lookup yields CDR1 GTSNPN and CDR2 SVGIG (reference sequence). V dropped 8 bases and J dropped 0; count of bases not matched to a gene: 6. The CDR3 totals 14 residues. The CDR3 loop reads CAGRTGVSTDTQYF. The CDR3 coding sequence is TGTGCCGGCCGGACAGGGGTCAGCACAGATACGCAGTATTTT. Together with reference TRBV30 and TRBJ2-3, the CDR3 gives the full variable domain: SQTIHQWPATLVQPVGSPLSLECTVEGTSNPNLYWYRQAAGRGLQLLFYSVGIGQISSEVPQNLSASRPQDRQFILSSKKLLLSDSGFYLCAGRTGVSTDTQYFGPGTRLTVL.